Listed below are T cell receptor beta chains from one sample, sequenced in a study of blood T cell repertoires in COVID-19. Method: immunoSEQ multiplex PCR; TCRdb's copy keeps in-frame clones and lacks some. The sample contains 250,000 or so clones, roughly nine tenths of which appear only once. The sequencing sample was made of PBMCs or T cells enriched from blood (not recorded which). The source of these receptors is a human donor in a cohort exposed to, infected with or recovered from COVID-19 (not recorded which). The donor label of this sample is uncertain. Each CDR3 is given without its conserved first and last residue.

v_call cdr3_aa
TRBV11-2 ASSYNSGTFGNTIY
TRBV28 ASSLAGITDTQY
TRBV14 ASSQFKGTDTQY
TRBV19 ASSIQQSVNQPQH
TRBV9 ASSPEDRGQETQY
TRBV11-2 ASSSRGLGEQY
TRBV7-9 ASSLGGPNTGELF
TRBV5-8 ASSSGDHNSPLH
TRBV2 ASERDGYNEQF
TRBV9 ASSPTGTGGSEQY
TRBV29-1 SVRGKWLNTEAF
TRBV2 ASSPTGGPGNQPQH
TRBV10-1 ATSDRLENEQF
TRBV5-8 ASSVSRDRGVGNQPQH
TRBV6-2/TRBV6-3 ASSYESGYTGELF
TRBV6-2/TRBV6-3 ASSYLRDYEQY
TRBV18 ASSPLVRRGGYTDTQY
TRBV6-6 ASSVAGGNTGELF
TRBV20-1 SASGYRGRITEAF
TRBV5-6 ASSFPSGVSDTQY
TRBV5-6 ASSFRVGYEQY
TRBV30 AWRWRVYGYT
TRBV23-1 ASSQSRDSSYEQY
TRBV30 AWSVQWREAF
TRBV10-3 ATSGGQETQY
TRBV5-4 ASSLAESGGYGYT
TRBV19 ASSPWTGDQPQH
TRBV19 ASSPESNQPQH
TRBV27 ASSLRTGGSNQPQH
TRBV9 ASSVADLMSTEAF
TRBV6-1 ASSDGVRQPQH
TRBV28 ASRPPLLGRKDDNQPQH
TRBV19 ASLQGYNSPLH
TRBV4-1 ASSQRNRDRHQPQH
TRBV29-1 SVGHSYGYT
TRBV29-1 SVERAGGSYNEQF
TRBV10-3 AIRGTSGNTIY
TRBV24-1 ATSDLEGGRETQY
TRBV6-4 ASSPAGTSSTGELF
TRBV7-2 ASSFSGAYNEQF
TRBV4-3 ASSQESPTGGALNIQY
TRBV10-3 AIKGLAQAGELF
TRBV7-9 ASSPGSYEQY
TRBV3-1/TRBV3-2 ASSQEASTDTQY
TRBV9 ASSPWEGSSGANVLT